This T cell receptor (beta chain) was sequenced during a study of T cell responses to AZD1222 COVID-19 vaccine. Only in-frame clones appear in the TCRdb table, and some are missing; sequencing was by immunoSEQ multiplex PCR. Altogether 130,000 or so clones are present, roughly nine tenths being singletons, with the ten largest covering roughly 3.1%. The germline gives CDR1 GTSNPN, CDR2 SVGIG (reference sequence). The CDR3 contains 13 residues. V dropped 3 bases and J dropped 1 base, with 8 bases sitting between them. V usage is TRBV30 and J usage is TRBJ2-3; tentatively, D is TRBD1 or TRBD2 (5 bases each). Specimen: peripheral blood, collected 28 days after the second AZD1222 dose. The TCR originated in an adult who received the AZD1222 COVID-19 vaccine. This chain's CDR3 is CAWRVGGTDTQYF. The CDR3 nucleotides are TGTGCCTGGAGGGTGGGGGGCACAGATACGCAGTATTTT.